This TCR beta chain stems from a study of blood T cell repertoires in COVID-19 (dated by TCRdb to 2018 to 2021). The study in broad terms: Samples covering the acute and convalescent phases of COVID-19 were provided by collaborators in the United States, Italy and Spain. The material from the prospective study consisted of cDNA or gDNA derived from T cells, B-cell-depleted T cells, or PBMCs. Subjects who had been exposed to COVID-19, were actively infected with it, or had recovered from it provided the deeply sampled blood TCRbeta repertoires that made up the dataset. The repertoires were made available in a free public database intended to serve as a resource for research on the immune response to SARS-CoV-2. The samples were drawn from the first 160 participants of the ongoing ImmuneRACE study and from 1,254 subjects provided by 6 global collaborators. A de-identified subject ID, COVID-19 status, age in years and sex were almost always included in the sample metadata. Where available, HLA class I and class II types were obtained from metadata supplied by the sample provider rather than from assay-based typing. Broad study findings and their caveats: The quantity of clinical and demographic metadata differed by source and by participant and was supplied without curation.

Details on this clone: It lacks a known antigen. Base quality data are lacking; no much larger clone is found one base away.

CDR3 length: 15 amino acids, cysteine to phenylalanine. Only the CDR3 DNA is retained, 45 bases long and in frame from the first base. For this chain, trimming is 9 bases at the V end and 2 bases at the J end, and the number of junction bases without a gene match is 9. From the germline V gene, CDR1 is KGHDR and CDR2 is SFDVKD. Enrolling through a virtual design, the prospective study's participants ranged in age from roughly 18 to 89 years and lived across 24 United States geographic areas. To assign participants to cohorts, the prospective study relied on clinical history that participants themselves reported in a screening survey and a study questionnaire. Exposed participants had been in contact, within 2 weeks of entering the study, with a person who had a PCR-confirmed or clinician-diagnosed case of COVID-19. In the prospective study, mobile phlebotomists collected whole blood, serum and a nasopharyngeal or oropharyngeal swab from each participant. Participants in the prospective study had the option to provide additional blood draws and questionnaires over an approximately 2-month period. Before DNA extraction, blood samples from the prospective study were shipped at room temperature or frozen.

The immunoSEQ Assay, a bias-controlled multiplex PCR, was used to amplify TCRbeta CDR3 regions from genomic DNA. In the source study's methods: The number of nucleated cells in each sample was estimated from the amplification of reference gene primers within the assay. To quantify the absolute abundance of each unique TCRbeta CDR3 rearrangement, sequence reads were collapsed and filtered. For each sample, productive Simpson clonality was calculated by taking the square root of Simpson's diversity index across productive rearrangements. The clones in this table, taken by TCRdb from immuneACCESS, are in-frame only. Not every clone is retained; where verified, under half of the shortfall comes from an unresolved V gene, and the cause of the rest is unknown. V, J and clone size are taken as reported in that table, and D and trimming were inferred from the DNA itself. This sample comprises a few hundred thousand clones, over 85% of them detected only once. 2.5% to 3.5% of the sample comes from the top ten.

Sequencing was carried out using PBMCs or T cells enriched from blood (not recorded which). Here the chain combines TRBV24-1 and TRBJ2-3, with 8 middle bases fitting TRBD2. The TCR sequence derives from a woman aged 45 to 65 who had been exposed to COVID-19. The DNA is TGTGCCACCTCCCGGGGCGGGGGGATCACAGATACGCAGTATTTT. The translation is CATSRGGGITDTQYF.